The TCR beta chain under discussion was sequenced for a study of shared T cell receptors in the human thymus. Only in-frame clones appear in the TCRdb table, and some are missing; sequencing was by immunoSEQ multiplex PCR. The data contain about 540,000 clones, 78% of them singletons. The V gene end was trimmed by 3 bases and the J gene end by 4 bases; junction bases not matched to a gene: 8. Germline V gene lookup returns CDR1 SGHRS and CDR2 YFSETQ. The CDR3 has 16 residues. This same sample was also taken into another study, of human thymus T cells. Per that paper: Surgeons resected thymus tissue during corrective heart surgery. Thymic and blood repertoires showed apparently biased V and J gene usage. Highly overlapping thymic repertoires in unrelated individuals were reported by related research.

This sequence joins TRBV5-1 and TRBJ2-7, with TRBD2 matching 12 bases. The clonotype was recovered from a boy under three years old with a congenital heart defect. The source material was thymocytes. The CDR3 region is CASSSPRTSGKYEQYF. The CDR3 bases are TGCGCCAGCAGCTCGCCTAGGACTAGCGGGAAGTACGAGCAGTACTTC.